This T cell receptor (beta chain) comes out of a study of blood T cell repertoires in COVID-19. Study in general: The study drew acute and convalescent COVID-19 samples from the United States, Italy and Spain. The cDNA or gDNA used as material had been derived from T cells, B-cell-depleted T cells, or PBMCs.

Per the original methods: Nucleated cell number was recorded as an estimate derived from reference gene primer amplification. Profiled with immunoSEQ multiplex PCR; TCRdb holds only in-frame clones, not every one. Clone size and V and J calls were adopted from that table, with D and trimming inferred from the DNA. The sample has roughly 200,000 clones, about 80% seen once; the top ten hold about 9%. Germline V CDR1 and CDR2: DFQATT, SNEGSKA (reference sequence). J gave up 8 bases and V 3 bases, and 7 bases lay outside the gene matches. This CDR3 is built from 13 residues. The sequenced sample consisted of peripheral blood. The TCR originated in a woman between 50 and 59 years old with active or convalescent COVID-19. This chain links TRBV20-1 with TRBJ2-4, with 7 positions matching TRBD2. The CDR3 loop reads CSASPSLADIQYF. The CDR3 nucleotides read TGCAGTGCTAGTCCCTCCCTAGCGGACATTCAGTACTTC.